The 20 T cell receptor beta chains in this list originate from one sample, sequenced in a study of patients and donors after allogeneic stem cell transplantation (dated by TCRdb to 2018 to 2020). Receptors were amplified or captured by RT-PCR. Sequenced using a NextSeq 550. The raw public reads went through TCRdb reprocessing: fastp at Q25, MiXCR clone calling, in-frame beta chains kept. Entries are consolidated by CDR3 protein sequence, retaining the most common genes and DNA. For this sample there are 800,000 to 1,000,000 distinct CDR3 sequences; roughly 18% appear just once. The ten largest clones take up around 5.5% of the sample. What was sequenced was blood, either unsorted or a sorted T cell fraction (not recorded which). The receptor source for this set is a human donor who was either an allogeneic HSCT recipient or a stem cell or donor lymphocyte infusion donor (not recorded which). It is not recorded whose cells these are; they may come from a transplant donor.

The rearrangement uses TRBV20-1 and TRBJ1-2, with D unclear. The V gene lost 6 bases and the J gene lost 1 base, with 12 bases spanning the gap. Germline V gene data show CDR1 as DFQATT and CDR2 as SNEGSKA (reference sequence). The CDR3 contains 13 residues. DNA for the CDR3: TGCAGTGCCCCTACGTCAGATAACTATGGCTACACCTTC. Protein: CSAPTSDNYGYTF.

This clonotype turned up a few times. The DNA of the CDR3 is TGTGCCTGGAGTGTTCAGCGACAGGGCACAGCTTTCTTT. Translating it yields CAWSVQRQGTAFF. The rearrangement uses TRBV30 and TRBJ1-1; 7 bases fit TRBD1. Trimming at V came to 0 bases and at J to 10 bases, leaving 8 bases not matched to a gene. Germline CDR1 GTSNPN, CDR2 SVGIG (reference sequence). The CDR3 spans 13 residues. Full variable domain (remainder filled in from reference TRBV30 and TRBJ1-1): SQTIHQWPATLVQPVGSPLSLECTVEGTSNPNLYWYRQAAGRGLQLLFYSVGIGQISSEVPQNLSASRPQDRQFILSSKKLLLSDSGFYLCAWSVQRQGTAFFGQGTRLTVV.

The rearrangement links TRBV7-3 to TRBJ2-2; D gene unclear. The CDR3 is 14 amino acids. V shed 4 bases and J shed 6 bases, with 12 bases lying between them. The germline CDR1 and CDR2 sequences are SGHTA and FQGTGA. The CDR3 DNA sequence: TGTGCCAGCAGCTGGACGGACGGTCCCGGGGAGCTGTTTTTT. It codes for CASSWTDGPGELFF. Based on the CDR3 plus reference TRBV7-3 and TRBJ2-2, the full variable domain is GAGVSQTPSNKVTEKGKYVELRCDPISGHTALYWYRQSLGQGPEFLIYFQGTGAADDSGLPNDRFFAVRPEGSVSTLKIQRTERGDSAVYLCASSWTDGPGELFFGEGSRLTVL.

This sequence joins TRBV5-1 and TRBJ1-5; perhaps TRBD1 as D (6 bases). V was clipped by 0 bases and J by 7 bases, with 8 bases between them. The CDR3 length is 13 residues. The V gene's germline CDR1 is SGHRS and CDR2 YFSETQ. CDR3 sequence: CASSLEGQQPQHF. The CDR3 DNA reads TGCGCCAGCAGCTTGGAGGGACAACAGCCCCAGCATTTT.

The table lists this clonotype with a count of one. The rearrangement joins TRBV28 to TRBJ2-2; TRBD2 agrees at 10 bases. Germline-derived CDR1 and CDR2 are MDHEN and SYDVKM. The length of the CDR3 is 13 residues. J was trimmed by 6 bases and V by 5 bases; bases with no gene match: 0. Written as DNA, the CDR3 is TGTGCCAGCAGTGGGACTAGCGCCGGGGAGCTGTTTTTT. As protein: CASSGTSAGELFF. Together with reference TRBV28 and TRBJ2-2, the CDR3 gives the full variable domain: DVKVTQSSRYLVKRTGEKVFLECVQDMDHENMFWYRQDPGLGLRLIYFSYDVKMKEKGDIPEGYSVSREKKERFSLILESASTNQTSMYLCASSGTSAGELFFGEGSRLTVL.

This clonotype showed up just a few times. The rearrangement joins TRBV2 to TRBJ2-5, with 12 bases aligning to TRBD1. With V trimmed by 6 bases and J by 3 bases, 5 bases remained unmatched. The CDR3 has 15 amino acids. Germline CDR1 SNHLY, CDR2 FYNNEI. The CDR3 DNA follows: TGTGCCAGCAGACCCGGGACAGGGGGCGAAGAGACCCAGTACTTC. Translating it yields CASRPGTGGEETQYF.

This chain joins TRBV4-1 and TRBJ2-7, with TRBD1 identical over 9 bases. Germline trimming cut 3 bases from V and 0 bases from J; bases unmatched to any gene: 3. This CDR3 comprises 15 residues. Germline CDR1 reads MGHRA; CDR2 reads YSYEKL. CDR3 bases: TGCGCCAGCAGCCAGCAGGACAGGGGCTCCTACGAGCAGTACTTC. Encoded protein: CASSQQDRGSYEQYF.

This clonotype was seen repeatedly, ten times or more. This sequence joins TRBV10-3 and TRBJ2-1; the match to TRBD2 covers 11 bases. This CDR3 comprises 15 residues. Germline trimming cut 5 bases from V and 6 bases from J; bases unmatched to any gene: 6. The germline CDR1 and CDR2 sequences are ENHRY and SYGVKD. CDR3 sequence: CAISIAGGPPNEQFF. The CDR3 nucleotides read TGTGCCATCAGTATAGCGGGAGGGCCTCCCAATGAGCAGTTCTTC.

The table lists this clonotype with a few counts. The chain uses TRBV2 and TRBJ2-5; 7 bases fit TRBD2. With 8 bases clipped from V and 0 bases from J, the junction kept 3 bases outside the gene matches. Germline V gives CDR1 SNHLY, CDR2 FYNNEI. The CDR3 covers 13 residues. As DNA, the CDR3 is TGTGCCAGCGGGAGGGAGTACCAAGAGACCCAGTACTTC. Translation: CASGREYQETQYF.

The chain couples TRBV5-1 to TRBJ2-3; D ambiguous. Germline V gene lookup returns CDR1 SGHRS and CDR2 YFSETQ. Trimming removed 7 bases at V and 5 bases at J, with 14 bases between. The CDR3 extends over 13 amino acids. DNA for the CDR3: TGCGCCAGCTCCACCAAGAATAGAGATACGCAGTATTTT. This translates into CASSTKNRDTQYF.

This clonotype was seen a few times. V is TRBV2 and J is TRBJ2-7; 7 bases agree with TRBD2. V gave up 4 bases and J gave up 7 bases; unmatched junction bases: 10. Germline CDR1 reads SNHLY; CDR2 reads FYNNEI. This CDR3 contains 14 residues. This chain's CDR3 is CASSGSGALLEQYF. CDR3 nucleotides: TGTGCCAGCAGTGGCAGCGGGGCCCTACTTGAGCAGTACTTC.

This clonotype was counted only a few times. The chain couples TRBV5-1 to TRBJ2-5; 9 bases are shared with TRBD1. The ends lost 6 bases at V and 4 bases at J; junction bases unmatched: 13. CDR1 is SGHRS, CDR2 YFSETQ, per germline. CDR3 size: 16 residues. CDR3 DNA sequence: TGCGCCAGCACCACTACCCCGGGACAGGGAGGAGAGACCCAGTACTTC. Its translation: CASTTTPGQGGETQYF.

The sample holds a few counts of this clonotype. The rearrangement links TRBV20-1 to TRBJ1-2; D is unclear. Trimming took 2 bases from V and 8 from J, leaving 21 bases between them. The CDR3 extends over 15 amino acids. CDR1 is DFQATT and CDR2 is SNEGSKA in the germline V gene (reference sequence). The CDR3 coding sequence is TGCAGTGCTAGAATAATAGCGGAGACGAGGGCGGGCTACACCTTC. Encoded protein: CSARIIAETRAGYTF.

This clonotype appeared a few times. The chain is built from TRBV9 and TRBJ2-3; 9 nucleotides line up with TRBD2. This CDR3 has 17 residues. With V trimmed by 4 bases and J by 1 base, 10 bases remained unmatched. Per the germline V gene, CDR1 is SGDLS and CDR2 is YYNGEE. CDR3 in amino acids: CASSRTRQREGTDTQYF. CDR3 in DNA: TGTGCCAGCAGCCGAACCCGTCAGCGGGAGGGCACAGATACGCAGTATTTT.

In its sample, this clonotype was seen many times. The V and J genes are TRBV29-1 and TRBJ1-1; D might be TRBD1 (6 bases). Germline CDR1 reads SQVTM; CDR2 reads ANQGSEA. The CDR3 covers 13 residues. V shed 6 bases and J shed 1 base, with 12 bases lying between them. The CDR3 loop is CSVKTGTNTEAFF. The CDR3 nucleotides read TGCAGCGTCAAGACAGGAACGAACACTGAAGCTTTCTTT.

The chain carries TRBV2 and TRBJ2-1, with D possibly TRBD2 on 5 matching bases. Trimming left V 7 bases short and J 8 bases short, with 21 bases between. Germline V gene lookup returns CDR1 SNHLY and CDR2 FYNNEI. This CDR3 comprises 15 residues. CDR3 coding DNA: TGTGCCAGCAATCGTGGACCCACTAGTTTGGATGAGCAGTTCTTC. This gives the protein CASNRGPTSLDEQFF.

The table lists this clonotype with a few counts. V is TRBV29-1 and J is TRBJ1-4; D possibly corresponds to TRBD1 (5 bases). V was trimmed by 2 bases and J by 4 bases, leaving 8 bases between them. The germline V gene encodes CDR1 SQVTM and CDR2 ANQGSEA. The CDR3 is 13 residues long. CDR3 DNA: TGCAGCGTTGAATCAGGGTATAATGAAAAACTGTTTTTT. It yields the protein CSVESGYNEKLFF. The full variable domain, completed using reference TRBV29-1 and TRBJ1-4, is SAVISQKPSRDICQRGTSLTIQCQVDSQVTMMFWYRQQPGQSLTLIATANQGSEATYESGFVIDKFPISRPNLTFSTLTVSNMSPEDSSIYLCSVESGYNEKLFFGSGTQLSVL.

This clonotype appeared a few times. The chain combines TRBV5-4 with TRBJ2-3, with D hard to call. Between the trimmed V and J ends, which lost 4 bases and 1 base, there was a span of 10 bases. Germline V lookup: CDR1 SGHNT, CDR2 YYREEE (reference sequence). This CDR3 is 14 amino acids long. The CDR3 region is CASSVSPGTDTQYF. CDR3 DNA sequence: TGTGCCAGCAGCGTTTCCCCCGGCACAGATACGCAGTATTTT.

This clonotype turned up a few times. The chain carries TRBV20-1 and TRBJ2-7, with 7 nucleotides matching TRBD1. Germline CDR1 DFQATT, CDR2 SNEGSKA (reference sequence). The CDR3 sequence is 12 residues long. V trimming: 7 bases; J trimming: 5 bases; junction bases outside the gene matches: 8. This CDR3 reads CSVRQGVHEQYF. CDR3 in DNA: TGCAGTGTCAGACAGGGCGTCCACGAGCAGTACTTC.

The chain has TRBV4-2 and TRBJ2-7; D remains ambiguous. The germline V gene has CDR1 LGHNA and CDR2 YNFKEQ. The CDR3 is made up of 15 amino acids. The V end was cut by 1 base, the J end by 6 bases, with 16 bases between. The CDR3 loop reads CASSQGSPGIPEQYF. DNA of the CDR3: TGTGCCAGCAGCCAAGGATCTCCGGGTATACCCGAGCAGTACTTC.